Below, 13 T cell receptor beta chains from the same sample are listed, as sequenced in a study of blood T cell repertoires in COVID-19. Profiling relied on immunoSEQ multiplex PCR, and the TCRdb table lists in-frame clones only, not all of them. The data hold about 140,000 clones, with around 90% observed a single time. Sequenced input: peripheral blood. These receptor sequences come from a woman aged 45-59 years with acute or convalescent COVID-19.

V and J are TRBV28 and TRBJ1-5; TRBD1 matches at 7 bases. Germline CDR1 and CDR2: MDHEN and SYDVKM. The CDR3 covers 16 residues. V lost 4 bases and J lost 1; bases outside the gene matches: 7. CDR3 DNA: TGTGCCAGCAGTTCGTACAGGGGATGGAGCAATCAGCCCCAGCATTTT. It is translated as CASSSYRGWSNQPQHF.

The rearrangement uses TRBV18 and TRBJ2-7; D is perhaps TRBD1 (6 bases). The germline CDR1 and CDR2 sequences are KGHSH and LQKENI. The CDR3 consists of 14 residues. The V gene lost 6 bases and the J gene lost 4 bases, with 16 bases spanning the gap. The CDR3 protein is CASSRSGDQYEQYF. The CDR3 nucleotides read TGTGCCAGCTCCCGGTCAGGGGATCAGTACGAGCAGTACTTC.

This clone appeared a few times. The chain recombines TRBV2 with TRBJ1-6; 7 bases fit TRBD1. Germline lookup yields CDR1 SNHLY and CDR2 FYNNEI. This CDR3 is built from 16 residues. Trimming at V came to 5 bases and at J to 9 bases, leaving 13 bases not matched to a gene. Written as DNA, the CDR3 is TGTGCCAGCAGTATAGCGGGGCAGGGGGATGGTTCACCCCTCCACTTT. As protein: CASSIAGQGDGSPLHF.

This clone was counted a single time. CDR3 region: CASSQNGYEQYF. The CDR3 DNA reads as TGCGCCAGCAGCCAAAACGGCTACGAGCAGTACTTC. The chain employs TRBV4-1 and TRBJ2-7; D gene unclear. Germline V lookup: CDR1 MGHRA, CDR2 YSYEKL. The germline V and J ends were trimmed by 2 bases and 3 bases, with 5 bases remaining between them. The CDR3 has 12 amino acids.

This clone was seen only a few times. The J gene is TRBJ2-5, the V gene TRBV19, with 9 bases aligning to TRBD1. Germline trimming cut 6 bases from V and 1 base from J; bases unmatched to any gene: 15. The CDR3 runs to 18 residues. Germline V gene lookup returns CDR1 LNHDA and CDR2 SQIVND (reference sequence). This CDR3 is CASSPGTGMVWSQETQYF. The CDR3 nucleotides are TGTGCCAGTAGCCCCGGGACAGGGATGGTGTGGTCCCAAGAGACCCAGTACTTC.

The V gene is TRBV5-6, the J gene TRBJ1-4; TRBD1 matches 8 bases. Germline CDR1 is SGHDT and CDR2 is YYEEEE. Unmatched junction bases numbered 10, after V lost 4 bases and J lost 8 bases. The CDR3 is made up of 15 amino acids. The CDR3 is CASSHQGARYEKLFF. In nucleotides, the CDR3 is TGTGCCAGCAGCCACCAGGGGGCGCGGTACGAAAAACTGTTTTTT.

The chain is built from TRBV9 and TRBJ1-5; D is perhaps TRBD1 (5 bases). The V gene's germline CDR1 is SGDLS and CDR2 YYNGEE. Trimming shortened V by 3 bases and J by 7 bases, and 11 bases separated the two germline ends. The CDR3 sequence is 13 residues long. As DNA, the CDR3 is TGTGCCAGCAGCGCCTTCCAGGGCCAGCCCCAGCATTTT. It specifies CASSAFQGQPQHF.

The chain recombines TRBV3-1 (or the pseudogene TRBV3-2) with TRBJ2-1, with TRBD2 as a possible D gene (7 bases). CDR3 length equals 17 residues. The germline gives CDR1 LGHDT, CDR2 YNNKEL (reference sequence). Trimming took 1 base from V and 6 from J, leaving 19 bases between them. In DNA form, the CDR3 reads TGTGCCAGCAGCCAAGCGGGGGGCCTCAGTAGAGGCAATGAGCAGTTCTTC. Translation: CASSQAGGLSRGNEQFF.

This clone was picked up one time. A junction end diverges from the germline sequence, so it may reflect a read error. The rearrangement joins TRBV7-7 to TRBJ2-1; maybe TRBD2 (6 bases). The CDR3 totals 15 residues. Germline V gene data show CDR1 as SSHAT and CDR2 as FNYEAQ (reference sequence). This CDR3 reads CASSKLAGPYNEQFF. The CDR3 region has the DNA TGTGCTAGCAGCAAACTAGCAGGGCCCTACAATGAGCAGTTCTTC.

V is TRBV5-4 and J is TRBJ2-3; 7 nucleotides agree with TRBD2. The CDR3 has 15 residues. Trimming took 5 bases from V and 1 from J; bases not matched to a gene: 7. Germline V CDR1 and CDR2: SGHNT, YYREEE (reference sequence). CDR3 nucleotides: TGTGCCAGCAGACTTTGGGAGGGTCGCACAGATACGCAGTATTTT. It yields the protein CASRLWEGRTDTQYF. The complete variable domain, with remaining parts taken from reference TRBV5-4 and TRBJ2-3, reads ETGVTQSPTHLIKTRGQQVTLRCSSQSGHNTVSWYQQALGQGPQFIFQYYREEENGRGNFPPRFSGLQFPNYSSELNVNALELDDSALYLCASRLWEGRTDTQYFGPGTRLTVL.

J is TRBJ2-2 and V is TRBV10-3; 8 bases align to TRBD1. The length of the CDR3 is 16 residues. Germline V gene data show CDR1 as ENHRY and CDR2 as SYGVKD. With 6 bases clipped from V and 1 base from J, the junction kept 7 bases outside the gene matches. CDR3: CAISLGGTGNTGELFF. Written as DNA, the CDR3 is TGTGCCATCAGCCTCGGCGGGACAGGGAACACCGGGGAGCTGTTTTTT.

V and J are TRBV27 and TRBJ1-5; D perhaps matches TRBD1 (5 bases). Germline V CDR1 and CDR2: MNHEY, SMNVEV (reference sequence). V was shortened by 2 bases and J by 7 bases, with 9 bases between the two germline ends. The length of the CDR3 is 13 residues. CDR3 protein: CASSLAGAQPQHF. Written as DNA, the CDR3 is TGTGCCAGCAGTTTAGCTGGGGCACAGCCCCAGCATTTT.

The chain uses TRBV6-5 and TRBJ2-5, with D perhaps matching TRBD1 (6 bases). The CDR3 is 15 amino acids. Trimming pared 7 bases from V and 2 bases from J, leaving 17 bases between. Germline CDR1 reads MNHEY; CDR2 reads SVGAGI. CDR3 loop: CASKRAGDRQETQYF. CDR3 bases: TGTGCCAGCAAGAGGGCAGGGGATCGTCAAGAGACCCAGTACTTC.